This is a list of T cell receptor beta chains from one sample in a study of blood T cell repertoires in COVID-19. Data came from immunoSEQ multiplex PCR; TCRdb stores just in-frame clones and leaves some out. The table lists approximately 120,000 clones, approximately 89% of them singletons. Material: peripheral blood. The source of these receptors is a woman older than 75 with COVID-19, enrolled during active disease. Each CDR3 is given with its conserved first and last residue. Each record gives: D gene, V gene, J gene, clone size, CDR3 protein, CDR3 DNA. A D gene is named only where the DNA matches it firmly. For some rows the clone size is stated as once, few or many, or as a class when expanded; others skip it.

.	TRBV4-1	TRBJ2-1	.	CASSQEGVRNEQFF	TGCGCCAGCAGCCAAGAAGGGGTACGAAATGAGCAGTTCTTC
.	TRBV18	TRBJ2-5	.	CASSPPHSKETQYF	TGTGCCAGCTCACCACCCCACAGCAAAGAGACCCAGTACTTC
.	TRBV19	TRBJ1-4	once	CASSRHRTNEKLFF	TGTGCCAGTAGTAGGCACAGAACTAATGAAAAACTGTTTTTT
.	TRBV28	TRBJ2-7	.	CASSFLASYEQYF	TGTGCCAGCAGTTTTTTAGCGTCCTACGAGCAGTACTTC
.	TRBV19	TRBJ2-1	.	CASQVKAGMVEQFF	TGTGCCAGCCAGGTGAAGGCCGGCATGGTGGAGCAGTTCTTC
.	TRBV30	TRBJ1-5	.	CAWTFRLNSNQPQHF	TGTGCCTGGACTTTCCGACTCAATAGCAATCAGCCCCAGCATTTT
TRBD1	TRBV6-6	TRBJ2-5	.	CASSPGQGGDQETQYF	TGTGCCAGCAGTCCTGGACAGGGTGGAGACCAAGAGACCCAGTACTTC
.	TRBV28	TRBJ1-4	.	CASSLRRNEKLFF	TGTGCCAGCAGTTTGAGGCGGAATGAAAAACTGTTTTTT
TRBD1	TRBV5-4	TRBJ1-1	.	CASSLGGQGTLTEAFF	TGTGCCAGCAGCTTGGGGGGACAGGGGACCCTTACTGAAGCTTTCTTT
TRBD1	TRBV3-1/TRBV3-2	TRBJ2-1	.	CASSDIPGTGGSEQFF	TGTGCCAGCAGCGACATACCCGGGACAGGGGGCAGTGAGCAGTTCTTC
.	TRBV28	TRBJ1-2	.	CASRLQGDYGYTF	TGTGCCAGCAGACTACAGGGAGACTATGGCTACACCTTC
.	TRBV25-1	TRBJ2-1	.	CASSDGGGGRTNEQFF	TGTGCCAGCAGTGACGGAGGCGGAGGGAGAACCAATGAGCAGTTCTTC
TRBD2	TRBV9	TRBJ2-2	.	CASSQLAGGTGELFF	TGTGCCAGCAGCCAACTAGCGGGGGGCACCGGGGAGCTGTTTTTT
.	TRBV5-1	TRBJ1-1	.	CASSESTGNTEAFF	TGCGCCAGCAGCGAGTCAACAGGGAACACTGAAGCTTTCTTT
.	TRBV2	TRBJ1-1	.	CASQGGAITEAFF	TGTGCCAGCCAGGGAGGGGCGATCACTGAAGCTTTCTTT
.	TRBV18	TRBJ1-2	.	CASSPGDINYGYTF	TGTGCCAGCTCACCGGGGGACATAAACTATGGCTACACCTTC
TRBD1	TRBV4-3	TRBJ1-4	.	CASSQGWQGEEKLFF	TGCGCCAGCAGCCAAGGATGGCAGGGGGAAGAAAAACTGTTTTTT
.	TRBV7-2	TRBJ1-1	.	CASSLASGRRNTEAFF	TGTGCCAGCAGCTTAGCGAGCGGCAGACGGAACACTGAAGCTTTCTTT
TRBD2	TRBV5-4	TRBJ2-7	.	CASSYELAGGREQYF	TGTGCCAGCAGCTATGAACTAGCGGGAGGGCGGGAGCAGTACTTC
TRBD1	TRBV7-9	TRBJ1-1	.	CASIKTGGLTFF	TGTGCCAGCATCAAGACAGGGGGGTTGACTTTCTTT
TRBD2	TRBV5-1	TRBJ2-1	.	CASSLGPSGRDEQFF	TGCGCCAGCAGCTTGGGGCCTAGCGGGAGGGATGAGCAGTTCTTC
.	TRBV28	TRBJ1-2	.	CASGDWARGDGYTF	TGTGCCAGCGGGGATTGGGCCAGGGGCGATGGCTACACCTTC
.	TRBV5-8	TRBJ1-4	.	CASSPSGATNEKLFF	TGTGCCAGCAGCCCCTCAGGGGCTACTAATGAAAAACTGTTTTTT
TRBD1	TRBV25-1	TRBJ2-3	.	CASSHGTGGSTDTQYF	TGTGCCAGCAGTCACGGGACAGGGGGTAGCACAGATACGCAGTATTTT
TRBD2	TRBV7-2	TRBJ2-7	.	CASSLVPAGAPLQYF	TGTGCCAGCAGCTTAGTCCCAGCGGGGGCACCCTTACAATACTTC
.	TRBV25-1	TRBJ2-1	.	CASSEGGGQSHEQFF	TGTGCCAGCAGTGAAGGCGGAGGACAGTCCCATGAGCAGTTCTTC
TRBD2	TRBV27	TRBJ2-7	.	CASRTSGTYEQYF	TGTGCCAGCCGGACTAGCGGGACCTACGAGCAGTACTTC
TRBD2	TRBV7-9	TRBJ2-3	.	CASSLNSGSDTQYF	TGTGCCAGCAGCTTGAATAGCGGGAGTGATACGCAGTATTTT
TRBD1	TRBV7-9	TRBJ1-1	.	CASSHGQGATEAFF	TGTGCCAGCAGCCACGGACAGGGGGCTACTGAAGCTTTCTTT
TRBD1	TRBV15	TRBJ2-7	few	CATSRAGTGDPQYF	TGTGCCACCAGCAGAGCCGGGACAGGGGATCCGCAGTACTTC
TRBD1	TRBV19	TRBJ1-5	.	CATHITGGGGPSNQPQHF	TGTGCCACCCACATCACAGGGGGTGGAGGGCCATCAAATCAGCCCCAGCATTTT
.	TRBV7-6	TRBJ2-1	.	CASSPAPGNWELEQFF	TGTGCCAGCAGCCCCGCGCCGGGGAATTGGGAATTGGAGCAGTTCTTC
.	TRBV29-1	TRBJ2-6	.	CSVGVSGANVLTF	TGCAGCGTTGGAGTCTCTGGGGCCAACGTCCTGACTTTC
.	TRBV9	TRBJ2-2	.	CASSARGSRRENTGELFF	TGTGCCAGCAGCGCCCGGGGGAGTAGGCGGGAAAACACCGGGGAGCTGTTTTTT
.	TRBV19	TRBJ1-4	.	CASRPAGTYRRLFF	TGTGCCAGTCGTCCTGCCGGGACTTATCGGCGCCTGTTTTTT
.	TRBV19	TRBJ1-1	.	CASSISRTAEAFF	TGTGCCAGTAGTATAAGTAGGACAGCCGAAGCTTTCTTT
.	TRBV7-9	TRBJ1-6	.	CASSLTDSPLHF	TGTGCCAGCAGCTTAACGGATTCACCCCTCCACTTT
TRBD2	TRBV7-3	TRBJ2-5	.	CASSSQAGAGETQYF	TGTGCCAGCAGCTCCCAAGCGGGAGCTGGGGAGACCCAGTACTTC
.	TRBV19	TRBJ2-5	.	CASSNRQAGETQYF	TGTGCCAGTAGTAATCGACAGGCCGGGGAGACCCAGTACTTC
.	TRBV18	TRBJ2-7	.	CASSPQRRGEQYF	TGTGCCAGCTCACCTCAAAGACGGGGCGAGCAGTACTTC
TRBD2	TRBV11-3	TRBJ2-3	.	CASSPTSGALPTQYF	TGTGCCAGCAGTCCGACTAGCGGGGCCTTGCCGACGCAGTATTTT
TRBD2	TRBV11-2	TRBJ2-2	.	CASSLGLASGELFF	TGTGCCAGCAGCTTGGGACTAGCTTCCGGGGAGCTGTTTTTT